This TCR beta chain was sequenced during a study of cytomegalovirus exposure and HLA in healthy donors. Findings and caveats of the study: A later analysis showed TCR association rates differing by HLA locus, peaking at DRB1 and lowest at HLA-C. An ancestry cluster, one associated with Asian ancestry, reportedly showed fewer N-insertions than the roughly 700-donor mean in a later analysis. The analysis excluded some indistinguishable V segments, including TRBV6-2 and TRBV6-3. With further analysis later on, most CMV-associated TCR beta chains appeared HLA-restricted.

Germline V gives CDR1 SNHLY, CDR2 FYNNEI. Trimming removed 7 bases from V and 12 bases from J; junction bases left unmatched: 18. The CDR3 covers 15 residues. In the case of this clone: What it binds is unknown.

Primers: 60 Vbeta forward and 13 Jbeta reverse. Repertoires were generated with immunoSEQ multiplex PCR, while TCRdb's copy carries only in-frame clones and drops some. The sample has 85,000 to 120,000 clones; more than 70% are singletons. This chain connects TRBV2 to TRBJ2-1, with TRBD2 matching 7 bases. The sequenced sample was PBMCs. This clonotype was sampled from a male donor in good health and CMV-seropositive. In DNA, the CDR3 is TGTGCCAGCAACCTCCGGGGGAGGGCCGTCGGGAGGCAGTTCTTC. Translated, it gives CASNLRGRAVGRQFF.